Detailed here is one T cell receptor beta chain. These data originate in a study of blood T cells in healthy people across ages. Trimming pared 2 bases from V and 6 bases from J, leaving 19 bases between. In germline, CDR1 is MNHEY, CDR2 SVGEGT. The CDR3 has 16 amino acids. Next came a second PCR, run for about 7 to 12 cycles, which used a sample-barcoded 5' primer along with a J-beta primer mix. A minimum of 2.5 million CDR3-containing paired-end reads was obtained for each sample. TCRdb ran MiXCR on the 5' RACE reads and lists one entry per CDR3 protein. Of about 640,000 distinct CDR3 sequences in the sample, 25% to 35% are singletons; the top ten hold about a sixth.

The rearrangement joins TRBV6-2 or TRBV6-3 to TRBJ1-1; possibly TRBD1 for D (5 bases). This clonotype was obtained from a woman aged 80 or over in good health. Material: blood. The CDR3 DNA reads as TGTGCCAGCAGTTACGAGGGGAAGGGGAGGGGCGCTGAAGCTTTCTTT. Protein product: CASSYEGKGRGAEAFF.